This TCR beta chain was documented in a study of CD8+CD57+ T cells in acquired aplastic anemia. The wider study: The mean DNA yield obtained from sorted CD4+ and CD8+ cells came to about 3 ug.

Researchers used genomic DNA as the template to profile TCR beta VDJ and CDR3. Using its own MiXCR run on the reads, TCRdb lists one record per CDR3 protein. In the table there are under 250,000 distinct CDR3 sequences, 65% of which are singletons. The V end was cut by 3 bases, the J end by 7 bases, with 10 bases between. The CDR3 consists of 11 residues. Germline V gene lookup returns CDR1 DFQATT and CDR2 SNEGSKA (reference sequence). In patients chosen for sequencing, flow cytometry had shown CD8+CD57+ cell expansion. Severe acquired aplastic anemia was present in all patients. Among the patients, none had received any therapy at the time of blood sampling.

The sample taken for sequencing was sorted CD4+, CD8+, or CD8+CD57+ T cells (not recorded which) from PBMCs. This sequence joins TRBV20-1 and TRBJ2-7; D not resolved. The origin of this receptor is a human donor with aplastic anemia. The CDR3 loop is CSASPFREQYF. The CDR3 DNA is TGCAGTGCTAGTCCCTTTAGAGAGCAGTACTTC.